This T cell receptor (beta chain) is drawn from a study of Ad26.COV2.S vaccination and SARS-CoV-2 variants (dated by TCRdb to about 2021). Study-level background: Donors in the vaccine arm were drawn from COV1001, a multicentre, randomized, double-blind, placebo-controlled phase I-IIa trial testing Ad26.COV2.S in healthy adults. Ad26.COV2.S was given intramuscularly at 5x10^10 or 1x10^11 viral particles, as a single shot or as two shots 56 days apart. Sequencing of the TCRbeta repertoire served to evaluate the specificity and breadth of SARS-CoV-2-reactive T cell receptors following Ad26.COV2.S vaccination. The TCR-sequenced set comprised approximately 32 samples: approximately 20 Ad26.COV2.S vaccine recipients, 5 placebo recipients and 8 SARS-CoV-2 convalescent individuals. Trial participants were randomized into five groups of five: low-dose or high-dose Ad26.COV2.S given once or twice, or placebo on both occasions. Investigators remained blinded to trial group allocation during experiments and outcome assessment.

Between the V and J ends, shortened by 2 bases and 0 bases respectively, the junction contains 14 bases. CDR1 and CDR2 (MNHEY, SVGEGT) derive from the germline V gene. Taken from cysteine to phenylalanine, the CDR3 has 17 residues. Only CDR3 DNA is held: 51 bases, read in frame from base 1. The treatment or condition label on this specimen signifies: approximately 18 received Ad26.COV2.S at low or high dose, single or two shots; roughly 5 received placebo; per-sample allocation not given. Repertoires of vaccine and placebo recipients were sequenced from samples taken on day 63 after the first injection. Cohort 1b enrolled some 25 adults aged 18-55 years at a single site in Boston, USA, between 29 July and 7 August 2020. Ad26.COV2.S was a replication-incompetent adenovirus type 26 vector that expressed a prefusion-stabilized SARS-CoV-2 spike protein derived from the original Wuhan strain. The immunoSEQ Assay was used to sequence TCRbeta CDR3 regions. After extraction, genomic DNA underwent amplification by bias-controlled multiplex PCR, followed by high-throughput sequencing. Concerning the study's data processing: To quantify the absolute abundance of every unique TCRbeta CDR3 region, sequences were collapsed and filtered. T cell fraction was estimated by normalizing TCRbeta template counts to usable DNA, with usable DNA measured through amplification of reference genes found in all nucleated cells. Repertoire TCRs were annotated as SARS-CoV-2-specific when V gene, CDR3 amino acid sequence and J gene were exactly matched to a known reactive TCR set. MIRA supplied the reference SARS-CoV-2 TCR set, which was filtered for enrichment in COVID-19-positive ImmuneCODE repertoires so that public or cross-reactive TCRs were removed. Based on the MIRA antigens, annotated TCRs were further analysed at the level of specific ORF or position within ORF. Breadth was defined as annotated unique rearrangements over total unique productive rearrangements; depth was the summed frequency of those rearrangements. Two-sided Wilcoxon rank-sum tests were used to compare TCR breadth between groups. Not all clones reach the TCRdb copy of this immuneACCESS table, which keeps in-frame sequences only. Checked studies attribute under half of the gap to unresolved V genes and leave the rest unexplained. V, J and clone size reflect that table, while D and trimming were determined from the DNA. Recorded for this sample are about 420,000 clones; 88% of them occurred a single time. Together, the top ten hold 3.5% to 4% of the sample.

The study at large found these results: The study was not powered to compare responses between vaccine doses or regimens. According to the authors, total T cell responses may have been underestimated by the TCR breadth and depth analyses. Vaccine and placebo recipients had comparable non-spike TCR breadth, which fits with the vaccine containing only spike. Spike-specific TCR breadth was higher in Ad26.COV2.S recipients than in placebo recipients (P = 0.0014). After vaccination, spike-specific CD8+ and CD4+ T cell responses were reported to show substantial breadth.

This clone has only a few counts. No antigen is known for it. Base qualities are not provided; no much larger clone lies one nucleotide away. The sequence is built from TRBV6-2 or TRBV6-3 and TRBJ2-1; the D gene is perhaps TRBD2, from 5 matching bases. The sequenced sample was peripheral blood, obtained in a trial of Ad26.COV2.S vaccine versus placebo. The TCR sequence derives from a person between 18 and 59 years old who received the Ad26.COV2.S COVID-19 vaccine or a placebo. The nucleotides are TGTGCCAGCAGTTACGACCCCTCGCGGGCCTCCTACAATGAGCAGTTCTTC. Translation gives CASSYDPSRASYNEQFF.